What follows is one TCR beta chain and its context. Clones were sequenced by immunoSEQ multiplex PCR, and TCRdb holds only the in-frame ones, with some missing. The sample records 20,000 to 25,000 clones, roughly nine tenths being singletons. CDR1 is SGHTS, CDR2 YDEGEE, per germline. The CDR3 consists of 15 residues. The V and J ends lost 1 base and 7 bases, in that order; junction bases with no gene match: 8. This sample was included in a study of graft-versus-host responses after intestinal transplantation. The chain links TRBV5-8 to TRBJ1-2, with 9 bases fitting TRBD1. The sequence derives from a human patient who received an intestinal transplant, so some T cells may come from the graft donor. The sequences come from PBMCs, collected roughly 65 days after intestinal transplantation. The CDR3 nucleotides read TGTGCCAGCAGCTTGATTGCGGGACAGGGTTTTGGCTACACCTTC. Translating gives CASSLIAGQGFGYTF.